A single sample gave rise to the 4 T cell receptor beta chains below, sequenced in a study of control samples from healthy donors and cancer patients. This table comes from immunoSEQ multiplex PCR, and its TCRdb copy is limited to in-frame clones, with some not included. The sample lists 95,000 to 150,000 clones, 92% seen once, with over 0.5% in the top ten. Sequencing was performed on PBMCs. All receptors come from an elderly man with head and neck cancer.

This chain joins TRBV12-3 or TRBV12-4 and TRBJ1-2; D is undetermined. Between the trimmed V and J ends, which lost 5 bases and 7 bases, there was a span of 11 bases. CDR3 length: 12 residues. The CDR3 reads CASSSLGGGYTF. The CDR3 DNA sequence: TGTGCCAGCAGTAGCTTAGGTGGTGGCTACACCTTC.

This clone was observed a handful of times. The chain uses TRBV6-5 and TRBJ1-5; no reliable D call. Trimming left V 0 bases short and J 1 base short, with 7 bases between. The CDR3 runs 15 residues. The germline V gene encodes CDR1 MNHEY and CDR2 SVGAGI. CDR3 protein: CASSYSLGSNQPQHF. The CDR3 bases are TGTGCCAGCAGTTACTCGCTGGGGAGCAATCAGCCCCAGCATTTT.

Worth noting for this clone: At one end, the junction sequence differs from germline, possibly due to a read error. Other DNA sequences in this sample translate to the same CDR3. This sequence joins TRBV11-3 and TRBJ1-2, with D hard to call. CDR3 length: 12 residues. Germline V gene sequence: CDR1 SGHNT, CDR2 YENEEA. The CDR3 region has the DNA TGTGCCAGCAGCTTATTGATGGGTGGCTACACCTTT. Protein sequence: CASSLLMGGYTF. Supplemented by reference TRBV11-3 and TRBJ1-2, the full variable domain reads EAGVVQSPRYKIIEKKQPVAFWCNPISGHNTLYWYLQNLGQGPELLIRYENEEAVDDSQLPKDRFSAERLKGVDSTLKIQPAELGDSAVYLCASSLLMGGYTFGSGTRLTVV.

The chain uses TRBV5-1 and TRBJ2-1; 12 bases are shared with TRBD2. CDR3 size: 19 residues. Trimming removed 4 bases from V and 7 bases from J; junction bases left unmatched: 18. Germline V gene data show CDR1 as SGHRS and CDR2 as YFSETQ. This chain's CDR3 is CASSTTGLPSGRAGNEQFF. CDR3 coding DNA: TGCGCCAGCAGCACGACAGGCTTGCCTAGCGGGAGGGCGGGGAATGAGCAGTTCTTC.